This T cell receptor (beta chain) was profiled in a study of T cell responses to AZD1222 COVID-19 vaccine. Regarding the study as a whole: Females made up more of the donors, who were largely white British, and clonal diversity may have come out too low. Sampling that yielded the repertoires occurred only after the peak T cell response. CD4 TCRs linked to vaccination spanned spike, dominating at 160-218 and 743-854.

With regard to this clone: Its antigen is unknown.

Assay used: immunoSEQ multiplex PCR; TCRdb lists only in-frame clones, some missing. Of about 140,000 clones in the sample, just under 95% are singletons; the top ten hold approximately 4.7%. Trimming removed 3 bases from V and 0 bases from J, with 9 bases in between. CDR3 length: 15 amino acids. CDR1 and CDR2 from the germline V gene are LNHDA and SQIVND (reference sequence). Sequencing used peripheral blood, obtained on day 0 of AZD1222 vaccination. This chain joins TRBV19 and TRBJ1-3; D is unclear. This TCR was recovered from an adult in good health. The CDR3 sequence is CASSIVFRSGNTIYF. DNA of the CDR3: TGTGCCAGTAGTATTGTTTTTCGCTCTGGAAACACCATATATTTT.